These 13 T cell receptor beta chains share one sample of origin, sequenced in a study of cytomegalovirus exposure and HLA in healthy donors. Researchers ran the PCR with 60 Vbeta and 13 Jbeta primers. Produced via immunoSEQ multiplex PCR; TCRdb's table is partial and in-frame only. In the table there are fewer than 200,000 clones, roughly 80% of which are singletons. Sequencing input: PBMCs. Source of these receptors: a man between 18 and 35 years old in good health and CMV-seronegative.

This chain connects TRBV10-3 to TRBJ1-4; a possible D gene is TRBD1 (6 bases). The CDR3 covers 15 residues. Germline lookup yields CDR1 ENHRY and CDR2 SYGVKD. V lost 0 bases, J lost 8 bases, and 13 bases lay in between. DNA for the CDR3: TGTGCCATCAGTGAGTCGCGGGGGCAGGAGGAAAAACTGTTTTTT. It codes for CAISESRGQEEKLFF.

The CDR3 is CASSTAGTSGQTYEQYF. The CDR3 DNA sequence: TGTGCCAGCAGCACTGCCGGGACTAGCGGACAAACCTACGAGCAGTACTTC. J is TRBJ2-7 and V is TRBV13; 11 positions agree with TRBD2. The CDR3 runs 17 residues. Germline V lookup: CDR1 PRHDT, CDR2 FYEKMQ (reference sequence). Trimming took 5 bases from V and 2 from J; bases not matched to a gene: 11.

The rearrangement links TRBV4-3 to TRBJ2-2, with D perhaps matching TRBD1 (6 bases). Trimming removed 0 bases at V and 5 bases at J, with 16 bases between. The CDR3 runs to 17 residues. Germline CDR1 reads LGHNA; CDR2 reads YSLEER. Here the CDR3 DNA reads TGCGCCAGCAGCCAAGAAAGGGGCAGGGGAAGAACCGGGGAGCTGTTTTTT. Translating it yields CASSQERGRGRTGELFF.

DNA for the CDR3: TGTGCCAGCAGCCGCCCCTGGGCCCAAGAGACCCAGTACTTC. Protein: CASSRPWAQETQYF. J is TRBJ2-5 and V is TRBV11-2; D is undetermined. Germline lookup yields CDR1 SGHAT and CDR2 FQNNGV. Trimming took off 5 bases at V and 1 base at J, with 11 bases between the two ends. The CDR3 length is 14 residues. Using reference TRBV11-2 and TRBJ2-5 for the parts outside the CDR3, the full variable domain is EAGVAQSPRYKIIEKRQSVAFWCNPISGHATLYWYQQILGQGPKLLIQFQNNGVVDDSQLPKDRFSAERLKGVDSTLKIQPAKLEDSAVYLCASSRPWAQETQYFGPGTRLLVL.

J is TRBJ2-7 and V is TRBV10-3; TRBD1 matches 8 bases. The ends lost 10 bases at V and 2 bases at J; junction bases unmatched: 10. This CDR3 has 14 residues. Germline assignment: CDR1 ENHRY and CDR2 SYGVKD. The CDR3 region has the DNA TGTGCCACCCTGGACAGGGAGATGGCCTACGAGCAGTACTTC. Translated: CATLDREMAYEQYF.

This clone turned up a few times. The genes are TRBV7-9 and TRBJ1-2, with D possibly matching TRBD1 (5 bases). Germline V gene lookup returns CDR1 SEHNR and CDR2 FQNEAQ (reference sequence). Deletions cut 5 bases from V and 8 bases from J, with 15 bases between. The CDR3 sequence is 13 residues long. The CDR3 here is CASSPNGGLGYTF. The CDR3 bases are TGTGCCAGCAGCCCTAATGGGGGGTTAGGCTACACCTTC. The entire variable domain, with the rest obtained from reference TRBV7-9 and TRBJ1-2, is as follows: DTGVSQNPRHKITKRGQNVTFRCDPISEHNRLYWYRQTLGQGPEFLTYFQNEAQLEKSRLLSDRFSAERPKGSFSTLEIQRTEQGDSAMYLCASSPNGGLGYTFGSGTRLTVV.

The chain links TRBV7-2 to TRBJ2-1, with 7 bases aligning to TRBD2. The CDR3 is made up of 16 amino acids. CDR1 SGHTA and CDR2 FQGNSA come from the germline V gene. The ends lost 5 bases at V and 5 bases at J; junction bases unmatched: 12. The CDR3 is CASSRVGASGDNEQFF. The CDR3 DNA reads TGTGCCAGCAGCCGAGTCGGAGCTAGCGGAGACAATGAGCAGTTCTTC.

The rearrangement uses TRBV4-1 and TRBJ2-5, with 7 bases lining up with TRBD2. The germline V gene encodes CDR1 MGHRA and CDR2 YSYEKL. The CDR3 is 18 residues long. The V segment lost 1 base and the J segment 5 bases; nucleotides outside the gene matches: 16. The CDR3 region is CASSQGLSAGLKKETQYF. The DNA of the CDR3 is TGCGCCAGCAGCCAAGGGTTATCAGCGGGACTAAAAAAGGAGACCCAGTACTTC.

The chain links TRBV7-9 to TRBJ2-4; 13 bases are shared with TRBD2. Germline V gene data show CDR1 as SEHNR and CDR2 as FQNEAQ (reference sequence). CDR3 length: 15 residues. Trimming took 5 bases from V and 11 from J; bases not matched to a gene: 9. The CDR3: CASSASGLAGLVQYF. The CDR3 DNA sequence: TGTGCCAGCAGCGCCTCGGGACTAGCGGGACTCGTTCAGTACTTC.

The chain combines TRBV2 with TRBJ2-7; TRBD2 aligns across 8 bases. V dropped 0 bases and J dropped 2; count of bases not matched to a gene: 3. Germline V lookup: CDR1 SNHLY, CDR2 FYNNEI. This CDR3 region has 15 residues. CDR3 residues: CASSEARTSPYEQYF. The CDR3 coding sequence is TGTGCCAGCAGTGAAGCCCGGACTAGCCCCTACGAGCAGTACTTC.

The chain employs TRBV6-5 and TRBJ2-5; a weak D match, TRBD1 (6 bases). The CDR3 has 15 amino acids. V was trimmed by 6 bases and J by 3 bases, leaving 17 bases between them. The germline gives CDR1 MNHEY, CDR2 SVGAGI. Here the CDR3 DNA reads TGTGCCAGCAGCCCCCCCGGGACACGGGAAGAGACCCAGTACTTC. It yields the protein CASSPPGTREETQYF.

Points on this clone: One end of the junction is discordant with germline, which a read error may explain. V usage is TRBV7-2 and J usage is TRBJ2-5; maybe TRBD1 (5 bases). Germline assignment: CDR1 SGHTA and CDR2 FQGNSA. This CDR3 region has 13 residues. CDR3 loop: CASCFRGEETQYF. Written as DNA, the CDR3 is TGTGCCAGCTGCTTTAGGGGCGAAGAGACCCAGTACTTC.

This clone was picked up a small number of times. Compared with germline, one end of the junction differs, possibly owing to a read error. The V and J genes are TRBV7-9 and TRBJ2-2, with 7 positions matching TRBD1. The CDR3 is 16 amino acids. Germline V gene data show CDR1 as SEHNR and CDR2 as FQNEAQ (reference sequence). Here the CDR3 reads CSSSPNRGTNTGELFF. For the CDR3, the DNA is TGTTCCAGCAGCCCGAACAGGGGAACGAACACCGGGGAGCTGTTTTTT.